These 20 T cell receptor beta chains originate from one sample sequenced in a study of OX40 agonist ivuxolimab in advanced cancers. Assay used: immunoSEQ multiplex PCR; TCRdb lists only in-frame clones, some missing. The sample consists of 50,000 to 60,000 clones, approximately 87% of them appearing once. Source: CD4+ or CD8+ T cells sorted from blood, taken in a trial of the OX40 agonist ivuxolimab. The receptors were sampled from an adult with an advanced solid tumor such as melanoma, head and neck, liver or kidney cancer.

The chain links TRBV6-1 to TRBJ2-7, with D perhaps given as TRBD1 or TRBD2 (5 bases each). From germline, CDR1 is MNHNS and CDR2 SASEGT. The V end was cut by 10 bases, the J end by 6 bases, with 13 bases between. This CDR3 has 11 residues. The CDR3 reads CATSWGSEQYF. The CDR3 bases are TGTGCCACCTCCTGGGGGAGCGAGCAGTACTTC.

The genes are TRBV18 and TRBJ2-2; the match to TRBD1 covers 9 bases. Germline V gene data show CDR1 as KGHSH and CDR2 as LQKENI. This CDR3 is built from 15 residues. Germline trimming cut 4 bases from V and 3 bases from J; bases unmatched to any gene: 3. The CDR3 DNA follows: TGTGCCAGCTCACAGGGACAGGGTGACACCGGGGAGCTGTTTTTT. This encodes CASSQGQGDTGELFF.

This chain joins TRBV7-3 and TRBJ2-2, with 8 nucleotides matching TRBD2. V gave up 1 base and J gave up 1 base; unmatched junction bases: 8. Germline V gives CDR1 SGHTA, CDR2 FQGTGA. The CDR3 is 18 residues long. The CDR3 here is CASSLNPGGRLNTGELFF. The CDR3, as DNA: TGTGCCAGCAGCTTAAACCCGGGGGGGCGTCTGAACACCGGGGAGCTGTTTTTT.

The chain uses TRBV5-5 and TRBJ2-1; D is tentatively TRBD1 or TRBD2 (5 bases each). CDR3 length equals 14 residues. The germline V gene has CDR1 SGHKS and CDR2 YYEKEE (reference sequence). V was clipped by 4 bases and J by 4 bases, with 12 bases between them. The CDR3 sequence is CASSRDGEYNEQFF. The CDR3 DNA is TGTGCCAGCAGCCGGGACGGAGAATACAATGAGCAGTTCTTC.

The chain couples TRBV5-1 to TRBJ2-3; weak D call: TRBD1 (8 bases). Germline V gives CDR1 SGHRS, CDR2 YFSETQ. V dropped 4 bases and J dropped 0 bases, with 12 bases sitting between them. The CDR3 has 15 residues. The CDR3 DNA follows: TGCGCCAGCAGCCGGGGGGACAGGAGCACAGATACGCAGTATTTT. This encodes CASSRGDRSTDTQYF.

The V call is TRBV5-1, the J call TRBJ1-4; 8 nucleotides agree with TRBD1. Germline V gene sequence: CDR1 SGHRS, CDR2 YFSETQ. This CDR3 is built from 15 residues. V dropped 1 base and J dropped 3; count of bases not matched to a gene: 2. CDR3 sequence reads: CASSLTGGSNEKLFF. CDR3 nucleotides: TGCGCCAGCAGCTTGACAGGGGGGTCTAATGAAAAACTGTTTTTT.

The chain carries TRBV6-1 and TRBJ2-7; 11 nucleotides line up with TRBD1. CDR1 is MNHNS, CDR2 SASEGT, per germline. J lost 5 bases, V lost 3 bases, and 18 bases had no gene match. The CDR3 is made up of 19 amino acids. The CDR3 nucleotides are TGTGCCAGCAGTGAGAGCCGGTCTCTTCGGGACAGGGGGGGCGACGAGCAGTACTTC. Protein: CASSESRSLRDRGGDEQYF.

Within the sample, this clone is medium-sized. The chain couples TRBV4-1 to TRBJ2-2; no clear D. The CDR3 covers 14 residues. Between the trimmed V and J ends, which lost 4 bases and 6 bases, there was a span of 12 bases. The germline CDR1 and CDR2 sequences are MGHRA and YSYEKL. This CDR3 reads CASSRSPGPGELFF. The CDR3 nucleotides read TGCGCCAGCAGCCGATCCCCTGGGCCCGGGGAGCTGTTTTTT.

Turning to this clone: A junction boundary mismatches the germline segment, possibly from a read error. V usage is TRBV27 and J usage is TRBJ2-7; TRBD2 agrees at 12 bases. The CDR3 extends over 13 amino acids. Germline loops: CDR1 MNHEY, CDR2 SMNVEV (reference sequence). The CDR3 DNA reads TGTGCCAGCAGTTTCCCTCTGACTAGCGGGGGAAACTTC. It encodes CASSFPLTSGGNF.

The rearrangement joins TRBV7-9 to TRBJ1-3, with 8 bases aligning to TRBD1. V gave up 5 bases and J gave up 0 bases; unmatched junction bases: 6. CDR3 length: 16 residues. The germline CDR1 and CDR2 sequences are SEHNR and FQNEAQ (reference sequence). CDR3 bases: TGTGCCAGCAGCCCCCGGACAGGGATCTCTGGAAACACCATATATTTT. It translates to CASSPRTGISGNTIYF. The complete variable domain, with remaining parts taken from reference TRBV7-9 and TRBJ1-3, reads DTGVSQNPRHKITKRGQNVTFRCDPISEHNRLYWYRQTLGQGPEFLTYFQNEAQLEKSRLLSDRFSAERPKGSFSTLEIQRTEQGDSAMYLCASSPRTGISGNTIYFGEGSWLTVV.

J is TRBJ1-1 and V is TRBV2; D is unresolved. This CDR3 is built from 12 residues. Looked up from germline, CDR1 is SNHLY and CDR2 is FYNNEI. V lost 6 bases to trimming and J lost 7 bases, with 12 bases between them. CDR3 coding DNA: TGTGCCAGCAGGGGTTACGGGAGTGAAGCTTTCTTT. It specifies CASRGYGSEAFF.

The V gene is TRBV19, the J gene TRBJ2-3; D is possibly TRBD2 (5 bases). V gave up 4 bases and J gave up 3 bases, with 14 bases separating them. Germline V gene lookup returns CDR1 LNHDA and CDR2 SQIVND (reference sequence). The CDR3 is 15 amino acids. The CDR3 sequence is CASSNMGRWTDTQYF. The CDR3 nucleotides read TGTGCCAGTAGTAATATGGGGAGATGGACAGATACGCAGTATTTT.

V gene TRBV10-3 combines with J gene TRBJ1-6; D possibly corresponds to TRBD1 (5 bases). V lost 7 bases and J lost 6, with 19 bases in between. The CDR3 is made up of 16 amino acids. Germline assignment: CDR1 ENHRY and CDR2 SYGVKD. The CDR3: CAITRDELGGNSPLHF. CDR3 nucleotide sequence: TGTGCCATCACCAGGGACGAGCTTGGCGGTAATTCACCCCTCCACTTT.

This chain uses TRBV6-5 with TRBJ2-2; TRBD2 agrees at 13 bases. The CDR3 has 15 residues. V lost 4 bases, J lost 5 bases, and 1 base stayed unmatched. Looked up from germline, CDR1 is MNHEY and CDR2 is SVGAGI. Here the CDR3 reads CASSLGLAGTGELFF. CDR3 DNA: TGTGCCAGCAGTTTGGGACTAGCGGGGACCGGGGAGCTGTTTTTT.

The chain joins TRBV6-6 to TRBJ1-1; D possibly corresponds to TRBD1 (5 bases). The V end was cut by 10 bases, the J end by 3 bases, with 12 bases between. The CDR3 consists of 12 residues. Looked up from germline, CDR1 is MNHNY and CDR2 is SVGAGI (reference sequence). The CDR3 region has the DNA TGTGCCACCGGGGCGCGGGACACTGAAGCTTTCTTT. Residues: CATGARDTEAFF.

The J gene is TRBJ2-1, the V gene TRBV2; D call uncertain. Germline loops: CDR1 SNHLY, CDR2 FYNNEI. Trimming removed 7 bases at V and 1 base at J, with 17 bases between. This CDR3 has 16 amino acids. CDR3 sequence (DNA): TGTGCCAGCAAGTTTGATCCGAGACAATCCTACAATGAGCAGTTCTTC. It translates to CASKFDPRQSYNEQFF.

A note on this clone: Other DNA sequences of this sample code for an identical CDR3. The CDR3 region is CASSPRAGNTIYF. CDR3 nucleotide sequence: TGTGCCAGCTCCCCCAGGGCCGGAAACACCATATATTTT. The V and J genes are TRBV5-6 and TRBJ1-3; perhaps TRBD1 as D (5 bases). This CDR3 is 13 amino acids long. Between the trimmed V and J ends, which lost 7 bases and 4 bases, there was a span of 12 bases. The V gene's germline CDR1 is SGHDT and CDR2 YYEEEE.

The rearrangement links TRBV30 to TRBJ2-1; D may correspond to TRBD1 or TRBD2 (6 bases each). V shed 2 bases and J shed 10 bases, with 15 bases lying between them. This CDR3 has 13 residues. Germline V CDR1 and CDR2: GTSNPN, SVGIG (reference sequence). The chain's CDR3 is CAWSSGAQGEQFF. Written as DNA, the CDR3 is TGTGCCTGGAGTTCGGGGGCCCAAGGGGAGCAGTTCTTC. The complete variable domain, with remaining parts taken from reference TRBV30 and TRBJ2-1, reads SQTIHQWPATLVQPVGSPLSLECTVEGTSNPNLYWYRQAAGRGLQLLFYSVGIGQISSEVPQNLSASRPQDRQFILSSKKLLLSDSGFYLCAWSSGAQGEQFFGPGTRLTVL.

This clone was found once. V usage is TRBV7-9 and J usage is TRBJ2-3; D is ambiguous. The germline V gene has CDR1 SEHNR and CDR2 FQNEAQ (reference sequence). V lost 5 bases to trimming and J lost 12 bases, with 15 bases between them. The CDR3 length is 12 residues. The CDR3 nucleotides are TGTGCCAGCAGCCTGGACCCTGGTATTCAGTATTTT. Its translation is CASSLDPGIQYF.

CDR3 DNA: TGTGCCAGCAGCTTAGTTCGTTCTGGGACCCAGTACTTC. Encoded protein: CASSLVRSGTQYF. The V gene is TRBV7-3, the J gene TRBJ2-5; D unresolved. Trimming removed 2 bases at V and 7 bases at J, with 11 bases between. The germline V gene encodes CDR1 SGHTA and CDR2 FQGTGA. This CDR3 spans 13 amino acids.